This is a list of T cell receptor beta chains from one sample in a study of lymphopenia after photon versus proton radiotherapy. Measured with immunoSEQ multiplex PCR; TCRdb has only the in-frame clones, and not every one. The sample shows 25,000 to 30,000 clones, 75% to 90% of them seen only once. The material was peripheral blood, obtained from a patient treated with photon-based radiotherapy. These TCRs come from a woman in her forties or fifties with pancreatic cancer. Each CDR3 is given with its conserved first and last residue. Each record gives: D gene, V gene, J gene, CDR3 length, clone size, CDR3 DNA, CDR3 protein. The D gene is left open where the match is weak. Size values are once, few and many counts, or a class for expanded clones, and some rows have none.

>-|TRBV27|TRBJ2-7|11|-
TGTGCCAGCAGTTTACGACCCGAGCAGTACTTC
CASSLRPEQYF
>TRBD1|TRBV11-3|TRBJ1-5|17|once
TGTGCCAGCAGCTTCCCAAGGGGACAGGGGGCAGGTCAGCCCCAGCATTTT
CASSFPRGQGAGQPQHF
>-|TRBV9|TRBJ1-1|14|-
TGTGCCAGCAGCGTAGGTGACAGTAACACTGAAGCTTTCTTT
CASSVGDSNTEAFF
>-|TRBV7-9|TRBJ2-3|14|-
TGTGCCAGCAGGCCCCGAAACCGCACAGATACGCAGTATTTT
CASRPRNRTDTQYF
>-|TRBV7-8|TRBJ2-3|15|-
TGTGCCAGCAGCCCGTTGAGGGGGGAGACAGATACGCAGTATTTT
CASSPLRGETDTQYF
>TRBD2|TRBV9|TRBJ2-7|15|-
TGTGCCAGCAGCCTAGGGACTAGCGGGAGTCGGGAGCAGTACTTC
CASSLGTSGSREQYF
>-|TRBV7-2|TRBJ2-3|17|-
TGTGCCAGCAGCTTATTTGGTTTTCCACCGCGCACAGATACGCAGTATTTT
CASSLFGFPPRTDTQYF
>-|TRBV28|TRBJ2-1|15|-
TGTGCCAGCAGGCCTGGGGTACACTCCTACAATGAGCAGTTCTTC
CASRPGVHSYNEQFF
>TRBD2|TRBV29-1|TRBJ2-1|18|-
TGCAGCGTTGGTGGGGCCGGGGGACTAGCGGGAAAGTACAATGAGCAGTTCTTC
CSVGGAGGLAGKYNEQFF
>-|TRBV9|TRBJ2-7|13|-
TGTGCCAGCAGCAGGACAGCCGACTACGAGCAGTACTTC
CASSRTADYEQYF
>TRBD1|TRBV5-6|TRBJ1-5|16|-
TGTGCCAGCAGCGTGGGACAGGGGAATAGCAATCAGCCCCAGCATTTT
CASSVGQGNSNQPQHF
>-|TRBV10-2|TRBJ1-3|17|-
TGCGCCAGCAGTGGGAAAGTTGAGAAGGCCCCTGGAAACACCATATATTTT
CASSGKVEKAPGNTIYF
>TRBD1|TRBV5-5|TRBJ1-2|16|-
TGTGCCAGCAGCTTGTCCCCGTACAGGGGGACGCGTGGCTACACCTTC
CASSLSPYRGTRGYTF
>TRBD2|TRBV7-9|TRBJ2-5|16|once
TGTGCCAGCAGCTTAGTGACTGCTAGCGGCAAAGAGACCCAGTACTTC
CASSLVTASGKETQYF
>TRBD1|TRBV6-5|TRBJ2-3|11|-
TGTGCCAGCAGTAACGACAGGGTGGCCTTTTTT
CASSNDRVAFF
>-|TRBV5-5|TRBJ2-1|13|-
TGTGCCAGCAGTCCCTTCGATTACAATGAGCAGTTCTTC
CASSPFDYNEQFF
>TRBD2|TRBV7-6|TRBJ2-7|13|few
TGTGCCAGCAGCCTTAGCGGGGCCTACGAGCAGTACTTC
CASSLSGAYEQYF
>-|TRBV6-5|TRBJ1-6|9|-
TGTGCCATAGGTTCACCCCTCCACTTT
CAIGSPLHF
>TRBD2|TRBV4-1|TRBJ2-7|16|-
TGCGCCAGCAGCCAAGGGCCTAGCGGGAGTGTGGAGGAGCAGTACTTC
CASSQGPSGSVEEQYF
>-|TRBV7-9|TRBJ2-1|15|-
TGTGCCAGCGGACGTACCGGGAGTTCCTACAATGAGCAGTTCTTC
CASGRTGSSYNEQFF
>-|TRBV7-9|TRBJ2-3|16|-
TGTGCCAGCAGCTCCAGTGGGGAGACAGGTGCCCATACGCAGTATTTT
CASSSSGETGAHTQYF
>-|TRBV6-1|TRBJ1-1|13|-
TGTGCCAGCAATAAGGAATTGAACACTGAAGCTTTCTTT
CASNKELNTEAFF
>TRBD1|TRBV13|TRBJ2-7|14|-
TGTGCCAGCAGCTTAGTTGGACAGGGTCGCGAGCAGTACTTC
CASSLVGQGREQYF
>-|TRBV27|TRBJ2-7|14|-
TGTGCCAGCAGCCGAGGGGCAGCAACCTACGAGCAGTACTTC
CASSRGAATYEQYF
>TRBD1|TRBV5-1|TRBJ1-2|15|-
TGCGCCAGCAGCTTATGGACAGGGGAGGGCTATGGCTACACCTTC
CASSLWTGEGYGYTF
>-|TRBV11-3|TRBJ2-2|15|once
TGTGCCAGCAGCTTAGACGGGAGTACCGCCGGGGAGCTGTTTTTT
CASSLDGSTAGELFF
>-|TRBV4-2|TRBJ2-1|11|-
TGTGCCAGCAGCTATTATGGACAGCAGTTCTTC
CASSYYGQQFF
>TRBD2|TRBV25-1|TRBJ2-1|16|-
TGTGCCAGCAGTGAATGGGGCGGGAGGGCCGCGGATGAGCAGTTCTTC
CASSEWGGRAADEQFF
>-|TRBV11-2|TRBJ1-1|12|once
TGTGCCAGCAGCTTCGGGGCGGCTGAAGCTTTCTTT
CASSFGAAEAFF
>-|TRBV6-5|TRBJ2-1|15|-
TGTGCCAGCAGCTTGGACCACAGCTCCTACAATGAGCAGTTCTTC
CASSLDHSSYNEQFF
>-|TRBV29-1|TRBJ2-5|13|once
TGCAGCGTTGTATTCCCCGGCCAAGAGACCCAGTACTTC
CSVVFPGQETQYF
>-|TRBV6-4|TRBJ2-3|14|-
TGTGCCAGCAGTGACAACACAGGGTCGGGTACGCAGTATTTT
CASSDNTGSGTQYF
>-|TRBV4-1|TRBJ1-2|13|few
TGCGCCAGCAGCCCCAGGGTTTACTATGGCTACACCTTC
CASSPRVYYGYTF
>TRBD1|TRBV19|TRBJ1-2|14|-
TGTGCCAGTAGTATGGGACAGGGGAACTATGGCTACACCTTC
CASSMGQGNYGYTF
>-|TRBV6-5|TRBJ2-3|11|once
TGTGCCAGCAGTTCAGGAGATACGCAGTATTTT
CASSSGDTQYF
>TRBD2|TRBV7-8|TRBJ2-1|15|-
TGTGCCAGCAGCTTTTCTAGCGGGAGTGCCTATGAGCAGTTCTTC
CASSFSSGSAYEQFF
>TRBD1|TRBV5-1|TRBJ2-1|15|once
TGCGCCAGCTTTGGGGGACAGGGGGGCTACAATGAGCAGTTCTTC
CASFGGQGGYNEQFF
>-|TRBV29-1|TRBJ2-3|14|once
TGCAGCGTTGAGGAGGGGGAAGGCCCAGATACGCAGTATTTT
CSVEEGEGPDTQYF
>TRBD2|TRBV4-3|TRBJ2-3|18|-
TGCGCCAGCAGCCAAGTGAAAACGTCCAGCGGGAGCTGGGATACGCAGTATTTT
CASSQVKTSSGSWDTQYF
>TRBD1|TRBV7-2|TRBJ2-2|15|-
TGTGCCAGCAGCAAGGGACAGGGGGCCCGCGGGGAGCTGTTTTTT
CASSKGQGARGELFF
>TRBD2|TRBV2|TRBJ2-3|15|once
TGTGCCAGTATACAAAGGGCGGGAGGAGGTGATACGCAGTATTTT
CASIQRAGGGDTQYF
>TRBD1|TRBV6-5|TRBJ2-2|13|-
TGTGCCTCGGGACAGGGGTACACCGGGGAGCTGTTTTTT
CASGQGYTGELFF
>TRBD1|TRBV19|TRBJ1-5|16|-
TGTGCCAGTAGTATCCCGGGACAGTATAGCAATCAGCCCCAGCATTTT
CASSIPGQYSNQPQHF
>TRBD1|TRBV7-9|TRBJ1-1|13|-
TGTGCCAGCACCTTACAGGGGGGGTTCGAAGCTTTCTTT
CASTLQGGFEAFF
>-|TRBV6-5|TRBJ2-7|14|-
TGTGCCAGCAGTTACAGGGACCAGCACTACGAGCAGTACTTC
CASSYRDQHYEQYF
>-|TRBV5-1|TRBJ2-2|14|-
TGCGCCAGCAGCTTGGGATCCTACACCGGGGAGCTGTTTTTT
CASSLGSYTGELFF
>-|TRBV6-6|TRBJ1-1|14|-
TGTGCCAGCAGTCCCGGACCCGAGTGGGCTGAAGCTTTCTTT
CASSPGPEWAEAFF
>TRBD2|TRBV5-6|TRBJ2-7|15|-
TGTGCCAGCAGCAATGGACTAGCGGAGCCCCACGAGCAGTACTTC
CASSNGLAEPHEQYF
>-|TRBV4-3|TRBJ2-3|15|-
TGCGCCAGCAGCCCGACCGGGACTGTCTCCCATACGCAGTATTTT
CASSPTGTVSHTQYF
>TRBD1|TRBV7-6|TRBJ2-5|15|-
TGTGCCAGCAGCCTAAAGACAGGGAACGAAGAGACCCAGTACTTC
CASSLKTGNEETQYF
>TRBD1|TRBV2|TRBJ2-2|13|-
TGTGCCAGCGGGGGACAGGGCACCGGGGAGCTGTTTTTT
CASGGQGTGELFF
>TRBD1|TRBV10-3|TRBJ1-1|14|-
TGTGCCATCAGTGCGGGACAGGGGAACACTGAAGCTTTCTTT
CAISAGQGNTEAFF
>-|TRBV4-1|TRBJ1-2|19|-
TGCGCCAGCAGCCAGGGAACGGAGGGTGGCCATGGCGCTAACTATGGCTACACCTTC
CASSQGTEGGHGANYGYTF
>-|TRBV7-2|TRBJ1-1|14|-
TGTGCCAGCAGCTTACAGGGAATGGGCACTGAAGCTTTCTTT
CASSLQGMGTEAFF
>TRBD1|TRBV28|TRBJ2-2|14|-
TGTGCCAGCAGTGAGGGGGCAAGGACCGGGGAGCTGTTTTTT
CASSEGARTGELFF